This T cell receptor (beta chain) was sequenced for a study of technical replicates of blood from several donors. This table comes from immunoSEQ multiplex PCR, and its TCRdb copy is limited to in-frame clones, with some not included. The table shows 70,000 to 95,000 clones, with 85% to 95% occurring only once. The CDR3 is 15 amino acids. Deletions cut 0 bases from V and 7 bases from J, with 14 bases between. CDR1 and CDR2 (germline): WNHNN, SYGVQD (reference sequence). The TCR comes from a human donor in good health. The chain employs TRBV10-1 and TRBJ2-3; maybe TRBD2 (5 bases). The specimen was T cells isolated from PBMCs. This CDR3 is CASSESTPSQYTQYF. The CDR3 DNA sequence: TGCGCCAGCAGTGAGTCGACTCCTAGCCAGTATACGCAGTATTTT.